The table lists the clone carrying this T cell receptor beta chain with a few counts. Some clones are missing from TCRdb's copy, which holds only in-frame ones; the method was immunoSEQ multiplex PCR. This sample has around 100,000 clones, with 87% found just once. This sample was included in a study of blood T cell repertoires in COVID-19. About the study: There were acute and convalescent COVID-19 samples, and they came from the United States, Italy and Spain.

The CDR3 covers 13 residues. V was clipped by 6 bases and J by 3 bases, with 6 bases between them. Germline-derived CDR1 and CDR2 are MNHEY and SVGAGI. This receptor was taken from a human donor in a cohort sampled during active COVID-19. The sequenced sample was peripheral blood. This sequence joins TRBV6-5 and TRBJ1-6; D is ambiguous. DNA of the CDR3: TGTGCCAGCAGGGGGAGCTATAATTCACCCCTCCACTTT. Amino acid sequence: CASRGSYNSPLHF.